This T cell receptor (beta chain) was retrieved from a study of blood T cells in healthy people across ages. On the study more broadly: There was about one barcoded beta molecule captured by template switching per two T cells.

The authors extracted at least 6 micrograms of total RNA per sample. Trimming cost V 3 bases and J 7 bases, with 18 bases left between them. This CDR3 is 15 amino acids long. CDR1 and CDR2 (germline): MDHEN, SYDVKM. Together with a sample-barcoded 5' primer, a J-beta primer mix was included in a second PCR lasting roughly 7 to 11 cycles. Every sample gave at least 3 million paired-end reads containing CDR3. TCRdb re-called the 5' RACE reads with MiXCR, one entry per CDR3 protein. Of 1.5 million or so distinct CDR3 sequences in the sample, approximately 43% were seen once. This receptor was identified in a woman younger than 35 in good health. The source material was blood. The gene calls are TRBV28 and TRBJ1-2; possibly TRBD1 for D (5 bases). The CDR3 bases are TGTGCCAGCAGTTTGAGTCGGGGCGGGATTTCTGGCTACACCTTC. Translating it yields CASSLSRGGISGYTF.